This TCR beta chain originates from a study of shared clonotypes between healthy human individuals (dated by TCRdb to the early 2020s). At the level of the whole study: The cohort comprised a couple of women and a few men aged 18 to 49 years. To estimate repertoire size and how much clonotype sharing occurs between individuals, the study deeply sequenced the blood TCR repertoires of five healthy adults. To increase sequencing depth and limit assay-specific biases, different laboratories used diverse techniques to prepare libraries and sequence TCR repertoires. Between about 0.9 and 9 billion PBMCs per donor were obtained by leukapheresis. For each donor, three plates each were used for CD4 naive and CD4 memory, two plates were used for CD8 naive, and one plate was used for CD8 memory.

Remarks on this clone: This clone's antigen is unknown. No quality values exist for individual bases; no much larger clone is one base distant.

From the cysteine through the phenylalanine, the CDR3 covers 14 amino acids. The entry retains the CDR3 DNA only, 42 bases that are in frame from base 1. The germline V gene (reference sequence) provides CDR1 LNHDA and CDR2 SQIVND. At the junction V is shortened by 5 bases and J by 6 bases, with 13 bases in between. Summary of the overall study and its limitations: Incomplete sequencing was indicated by rarefaction of sorted-subset datasets, despite the large sequencing depth. The genetic and exposure-history diversity represented was limited by the small number of donors. Naive subsets generally had larger estimated clonotype richness than memory subsets did. Pairwise subsampling led to the expectation that sequencing depth would affect the degree of clonotype sharing among donors. Clonotypes shared by all four sorted-subset donors showed higher generation probabilities than non-shared clonotypes. When a few donors were compared, the shared fraction of clonotypes was around 5% for naive CD4, around 3.6% for naive CD8, 2.3% for memory CD4, and 0.35% to 0.4% for memory CD8. Sampling was restricted to blood, and TCR repertoires in tissue are likely to differ from TCR repertoires in blood.

Using the deep immunoSEQ assay, multiplex PCR amplified TCR CDR3 regions from genomic DNA. Genomic DNA extracted from each cell subset was distributed evenly over all wells of several immunoSEQ 96-well plates, and each plate served as one replicate. Each replicate PCR for sorted subsets received around 210 ng genomic DNA, equal to some 32,000 T cell genomes. Purified libraries were measured with a Qubit 3.0 fluorometer, size-checked on a Bioanalyzer 2100, and measured again with the KAPA Library Quantification kit. A separate single-read 150-cycle Illumina NextSeq 550 flow cell was used to sequence each immunoSEQ 96-well plate. Turning to the authors' computational methods: Because only junctional sequences without quality scores were contained in the immunoSEQ output, filtering matching that applied to full-length reads could not be performed. Sequences were annotated with PyIR, a Python wrapper for IgBLAST v1.9, using IMGT germline references to assign V/J genes and CDR3. Reads were removed for weak V/J assignments (E-value above 1e-6), missing CDR3, stop codons, out-of-frame junctions, or ambiguous translated residues. V3J clonotypes were defined as sequences sharing the same inferred V gene, J gene, and CDR3 amino acid sequence. To compute the percentage overlap between repertoires, the number of shared unique clonotypes was divided by the size of the smaller repertoire. RTK rarefaction, the Chao1 estimator, and Recon v2.1 estimates of unobserved clonotypes were used to assess repertoire richness. OLGA was used to compute generation probabilities for all TCRbeta clonotypes that the gDNA method yielded from a handful of donors. TCRdb mirrors the immuneACCESS table, restricted to in-frame sequences. Some clones are absent from its copies; in checked studies, under half trace to an unresolved V gene, and the reason for the others is unknown. D and trimming come from the DNA, and the V and J calls and clone size come from that table. Counted in this sample were over 400,000 clones; approximately 94% of them appeared once. Jointly, the top ten make up about 0.068% of the sample.

Healthy HIV-negative adults with no recently reported acute infections or vaccinations were included as donors. Every donor was a Caucasian adult residing in Nashville, Tennessee, USA. CD4+ T cells were enriched through magnetic negative selection, after which naive cells were positively selected on CD45RA and the remaining negative fraction served as the memory subset. Blood was obtained by leukapheresis, after which PBMCs were separated by Ficoll-Histopaque density gradient centrifugation and cryopreserved in liquid nitrogen vapor phase. Analytical flow cytometry was used to check the purity and quantity of every magnetically sorted T cell population. Genomic DNA was isolated from every sorted fraction and measured by UV absorbance on a Nanodrop 2000c.

This sequence originates from a woman in her 30s in good health. Sample: naive CD4+ T cells sorted from blood. Sample cell subset or site, as interpreted from the label and publication: CD45RA+ positively selected. The chain uses TRBV19 and TRBJ2-2, with the D gene uncertain. CDR3 loop: CASSGQVWSGELFF. In nucleotide form, the sequence is TGTGCCAGTAGTGGCCAGGTGTGGTCCGGGGAGCTGTTTTTT.